Detailed here is one TCR beta chain. As handled by the study authors: Estimation of nucleated cell counts relied on the amplification of reference gene primers. This table comes from immunoSEQ multiplex PCR, and its TCRdb copy is limited to in-frame clones, with some not included. That table is the source of V, J and clone size, and D and trimming were worked out from the DNA. The sample lists 150,000 to 200,000 clones, around 87% seen once, with around 2.5% in the top ten. The CDR3 contains 16 residues. Germline V gene sequence: CDR1 LGHDT, CDR2 YNNKEL (reference sequence). V was clipped by 3 bases and J by 5 bases; unmatched bases: 12. The record originates from a study of blood T cell repertoires in COVID-19. For the study at large: Acute-phase and convalescent COVID-19 samples originated in the United States, Italy and Spain. The cDNA or gDNA used as material had been derived from T cells, B-cell-depleted T cells, or PBMCs.

Material: peripheral blood. The sequence was obtained from a middle-aged man with active or convalescent COVID-19. The chain couples TRBV3-1 (or the pseudogene TRBV3-2) to TRBJ1-1; 7 bases line up with TRBD1. The CDR3 sequence is CASSHAIRQGWTEAFF. The CDR3 nucleotides are TGTGCCAGCAGCCACGCAATTCGACAGGGCTGGACTGAAGCTTTCTTT.